The 14 T cell receptor beta chains below were found in one sample sequenced in a study of T cell responses to AZD1222 COVID-19 vaccine. The data were produced by immunoSEQ multiplex PCR, yet TCRdb's version contains in-frame clones alone and is incomplete. The top ten clones hold 2.5% to 4% of a sample with about 120,000 clones, around 91% of them seen once. Specimen: peripheral blood, collected on day 0 of AZD1222 vaccination. The receptor set was obtained from an adult in good health.

The chain employs TRBV5-8 and TRBJ2-4, with D unresolved. This CDR3 has 16 amino acids. Trimming took off 4 bases at V and 0 bases at J, with 14 bases between the two ends. In germline, CDR1 is SGHTS, CDR2 YDEGEE. For the CDR3, the DNA is TGTGCCAGCAGCCCACGACTTGTGCTAGCCAAAAACATTCAGTACTTC. It specifies CASSPRLVLAKNIQYF.

The V and J genes are TRBV15 and TRBJ2-1, with TRBD2 identical over 15 bases. The CDR3 consists of 17 residues. Unmatched junction bases numbered 7, after V lost 3 bases and J lost 7 bases. Germline CDR1 is LNHNV and CDR2 is YYDKDF (reference sequence). The CDR3 DNA reads as TGTGCCACCAGCAGGGGCACCGGGACTAGCGGGGGGAATGAGCAGTTCTTC. Translating gives CATSRGTGTSGGNEQFF.

CDR3 sequence reads: CATSGGRDRGYNEQFF. Here the CDR3 DNA reads TGTGCCACCAGCGGAGGTAGGGACAGGGGCTACAATGAGCAGTTCTTC. The chain recombines TRBV15 with TRBJ2-1, with 10 bases identical to TRBD1. Germline V gene lookup returns CDR1 LNHNV and CDR2 YYDKDF (reference sequence). This CDR3 is 16 amino acids long. With V trimmed by 5 bases and J by 3 bases, 7 bases remained unmatched.

The V and J genes are TRBV7-9 and TRBJ2-4; no clear D gene. V was pared by 6 bases and J by 2 bases, with 11 bases between. CDR3 size: 14 residues. Germline V gene data show CDR1 as SEHNR and CDR2 as FQNEAQ (reference sequence). CDR3 nucleotides: TGTGCCAGCAGTCCAAGGTCTCCCAAAAACATTCAGTACTTC. Amino acids: CASSPRSPKNIQYF.

The rearrangement uses TRBV7-9 and TRBJ2-1; D uncertain. CDR3 length equals 13 residues. From germline, CDR1 is SEHNR and CDR2 FQNEAQ (reference sequence). V was trimmed by 1 base and J by 6 bases, leaving 7 bases between them. The DNA for the CDR3 is TGTGCCAGCAGCTTAGGGCTTCCCAATGAGCAGTTCTTC. Protein product: CASSLGLPNEQFF.

V is TRBV4-2 and J is TRBJ2-2; 7 positions agree with TRBD2. The CDR3 sequence is 17 residues long. Germline V CDR1 and CDR2: LGHNA, YNFKEQ. The J segment lost 3 bases and the V segment lost 4 bases, leaving 11 bases of the junction unmatched. The CDR3 is CASSLGLADRDTGELFF. As DNA, the CDR3 is TGTGCCAGCAGCCTCGGGCTAGCGGATAGGGACACCGGGGAGCTGTTTTTT.

The V gene is TRBV19, the J gene TRBJ2-6; D is unresolved. Germline loops: CDR1 LNHDA, CDR2 SQIVND (reference sequence). CDR3 size: 13 residues. V was pared by 7 bases and J by 6 bases, with 10 bases between. CDR3 nucleotide sequence: TGTGCCAGTAATGGACGGGCGGCCAACGTCCTGACTTTC. Translating it yields CASNGRAANVLTF.

The rearrangement joins TRBV4-2 to TRBJ2-7, with a weak D call TRBD2 (5 bases). Germline assignment: CDR1 LGHNA and CDR2 YNFKEQ. The germline V and J ends were trimmed by 3 bases and 5 bases, with 23 bases remaining between them. CDR3 length: 17 residues. This chain's CDR3 is CASSQGPPGNPSHEQYF. The CDR3, as DNA: TGTGCCAGCAGCCAGGGTCCCCCGGGAAACCCTAGCCACGAGCAGTACTTC.

In this sample, this clone turned up a few times. The genes are TRBV10-3 and TRBJ2-7; 7 nucleotides match TRBD2. This CDR3 has 14 residues. Germline trimming cut 0 bases from V and 3 bases from J; bases unmatched to any gene: 2. Germline CDR1 is ENHRY and CDR2 is SYGVKD. CDR3 region: CAISESLADYEQYF. CDR3 DNA sequence: TGTGCCATCAGTGAGTCCCTAGCGGACTACGAGCAGTACTTC.

CDR3 loop: CAWSVWGRNTIYF. Written as DNA, the CDR3 is TGTGCCTGGAGTGTATGGGGAAGAAACACCATATATTTT. The rearrangement links TRBV30 to TRBJ1-3, with D unclear. Germline loops: CDR1 GTSNPN, CDR2 SVGIG (reference sequence). V lost 0 bases, J lost 5 bases, and 8 bases lay in between. The CDR3 loop spans 13 amino acids.

This clone has only one observation. This rearrangement joins TRBV5-6 to TRBJ2-7, with 7 bases lining up with TRBD2. CDR1 is SGHDT and CDR2 is YYEEEE in the germline V gene. CDR3 length: 13 residues. V lost 6 bases, J lost 1 base, and 4 bases stayed unmatched. The CDR3, as DNA: TGTGCCAGCACCGCGGGAGAATCCTACGAGCAGTACTTC. Its protein is CASTAGESYEQYF.

The CDR3 region has the DNA TGTGCCAGCAGCGTAGGAGTGGGAGGATCCGGCTACACCTTC. Residues: CASSVGVGGSGYTF. J is TRBJ1-2 and V is TRBV9; D remains unclear. V was clipped by 0 bases and J by 8 bases, with 14 bases between them. The germline CDR1 and CDR2 sequences are SGDLS and YYNGEE. This CDR3 has 14 residues. The full variable domain, in which reference TRBV9 and TRBJ1-2 provide the parts outside the CDR3, is DSGVTQTPKHLITATGQRVTLRCSPRSGDLSVYWYQQSLDQGLQFLIQYYNGEERAKGNILERFSAQQFPDLHSELNLSSLELGDSALYFCASSVGVGGSGYTFGSGTRLTVV.

This clone was seen a single time. CDR3 coding DNA: TGTGCCAGCAGTTATCCGGGGACCAAAAACATTCAGTACTTC. It is translated as CASSYPGTKNIQYF. The V call is TRBV6-5, the J call TRBJ2-4, with TRBD2 as a possible D gene (5 bases). This CDR3 comprises 14 residues. V was clipped by 3 bases and J by 2 bases, with 8 bases between them. CDR1 is MNHEY, CDR2 SVGAGI, per germline.

The rearrangement links TRBV28 to TRBJ2-7; no clear D gene. This CDR3 contains 15 residues. The ends were cut back, 7 bases at V and 3 bases at J, with 19 bases in the middle. Germline CDR1 reads MDHEN; CDR2 reads SYDVKM. CDR3 nucleotides: TGTGCCAGCACCAAATCGGGTGGCCGGTACTACGAGCAGTACTTC. It translates to CASTKSGGRYYEQYF.